The 20 T cell receptor beta chains below all came from one sample that was sequenced in a study of beta chain features in type 1 diabetes. Study-wide findings and caveats: A moderate, significant TCRB CDR3 shortening appeared in type 1 diabetes across four CD4+ subsets.

Expressed TCRB transcripts got sequenced, as all isolated RNA was reverse transcribed. The table came from immunoSEQ multiplex PCR; TCRdb's copy has only in-frame clones and leaves some out. The sample yields 60,000 to 75,000 clones, roughly half seen once. These receptors' antigens are unknown. Sequencing used central memory CD4+ T cells from blood. These receptor sequences come from a man aged 25 to 45 with type 1 diabetes.

The chain combines TRBV29-1 with TRBJ2-1; TRBD2 might be the D (5 bases). This CDR3 has 13 residues. V was clipped by 6 bases and J by 0 bases, with 9 bases between them. Germline CDR1 is SQVTM and CDR2 is ANQGSEA. Here the CDR3 DNA reads TGCAGCGTACGAGGGAGCTCCTACAATGAGCAGTTCTTC. The encoded protein is CSVRGSSYNEQFF.

The chain has TRBV7-9 and TRBJ2-7; 8 bases match TRBD1. Trimming removed 5 bases from V and 3 bases from J; junction bases left unmatched: 9. This CDR3 region has 15 residues. CDR1 is SEHNR and CDR2 is FQNEAQ in the germline V gene (reference sequence). CDR3 bases: TGTGCCAGCAGCAACGGACAGGGCAATCTCTACGAGCAGTACTTC. Residues: CASSNGQGNLYEQYF.

Here the CDR3 reads CASSKGVDTEAFF. In DNA form, the CDR3 reads TGCGCCAGCAGCAAGGGGGTAGACACTGAAGCTTTCTTT. The gene calls are TRBV5-1 and TRBJ1-1; a weak D match, TRBD1 (6 bases). Trimming removed 4 bases from V and 3 bases from J, with 10 bases in between. The CDR3 has 13 residues. Germline V gives CDR1 SGHRS, CDR2 YFSETQ.

The chain uses TRBV7-9 and TRBJ2-3, with TRBD1 matching 12 bases. CDR1 and CDR2 (germline): SEHNR, FQNEAQ (reference sequence). The CDR3 loop spans 14 amino acids. With V trimmed by 11 bases and J by 4 bases, 7 bases remained unmatched. In nucleotides, the CDR3 is TGTGCCGGGACCGGGACAGGGGGCGCAGATACGCAGTATTTT. It specifies CAGTGTGGADTQYF.

This clone was observed a few times. This chain connects TRBV18 to TRBJ1-5; 8 bases map to TRBD1. Germline CDR1 and CDR2: KGHSH and LQKENI. Trimming at V came to 3 bases and at J to 7 bases, leaving 11 bases not matched to a gene. This CDR3 comprises 16 residues. CDR3 sequence reads: CASSPRKGQGGQPQHF. The CDR3 region has the DNA TGTGCCAGCTCACCGCGGAAAGGACAGGGTGGGCAGCCCCAGCATTTT.

This clone was counted a single time. The chain employs TRBV30 and TRBJ2-5; 9 bases are a match to TRBD2. The V gene's germline CDR1 is GTSNPN and CDR2 SVGIG (reference sequence). J lost 6 bases, V lost 3 bases, and 5 bases had no gene match. This CDR3 comprises 13 residues. CDR3: CAWSLAGSQTQYF. The CDR3 DNA sequence: TGTGCCTGGAGCCTAGCGGGATCTCAGACCCAGTACTTC.

The sample holds one count of this clone. The CDR3 sequence: CASSQGLALHTDTQYF. CDR3 nucleotides: TGTGCCAGCAGTCAAGGACTAGCCCTCCACACAGATACGCAGTATTTT. The chain couples TRBV6-6 to TRBJ2-3; 8 bases agree with TRBD2. The CDR3 is made up of 16 amino acids. Trimming cost V 5 bases and J 2 bases; bases outside gene matches: 9. Germline loops: CDR1 MNHNY, CDR2 SVGAGI (reference sequence).

The genes are TRBV10-3 and TRBJ1-1; 9 bases match TRBD1. The CDR3 has 14 amino acids. CDR1 is ENHRY, CDR2 SYGVKD, per germline. Unmatched junction bases numbered 9, after V lost 6 bases and J lost 7 bases. CDR3 residues: CAISTVPGQGEAFF. The CDR3, as DNA: TGTGCCATCAGCACGGTCCCGGGACAGGGTGAAGCTTTCTTT.

The rearrangement joins TRBV4-2 to TRBJ1-1; 9 nucleotides match TRBD1. The CDR3 is 16 amino acids. V was clipped by 5 bases and J by 2 bases; unmatched bases: 9. The germline V gene encodes CDR1 LGHNA and CDR2 YNFKEQ. CDR3 amino acids: CASSSSSTGGNTEAFF. The CDR3 DNA reads TGTGCCAGCAGCTCATCCTCCACAGGGGGCAACACTGAAGCTTTCTTT.

The chain employs TRBV7-2 and TRBJ2-3; 13 bases agree with TRBD2. The CDR3 runs 18 residues. Losses at the gene ends were 5 bases for V and 0 bases for J; bases not matched to a gene: 8. Germline CDR1 and CDR2: SGHTA and FQGNSA. This chain's CDR3 is CASSRLAGGPTSTDTQYF. The DNA for the CDR3 is TGTGCCAGCAGCCGACTAGCGGGGGGCCCAACTAGCACAGATACGCAGTATTTT.

The V and J genes are TRBV9 and TRBJ2-7, with 7 bases lining up with TRBD1. Germline loops: CDR1 SGDLS, CDR2 YYNGEE. CDR3 size: 16 residues. With V trimmed by 1 base and J by 3 bases, 10 bases remained unmatched. The CDR3 DNA sequence: TGTGCCAGCAGCGTATCCCCCGGACAGGCTTACTACGAGCAGTACTTC. Protein product: CASSVSPGQAYYEQYF.

The chain links TRBV30 to TRBJ2-5; weak D call: TRBD2 (5 bases). The CDR3 runs 13 residues. CDR1 is GTSNPN, CDR2 SVGIG, per germline (reference sequence). V was trimmed by 6 bases and J by 0 bases, leaving 11 bases between them. In nucleotides, the CDR3 is TGTGCCTGCCGAGGGCCCTACCAAGAGACCCAGTACTTC. It encodes CACRGPYQETQYF.

This clone was counted a few times. This sequence joins TRBV5-4 and TRBJ2-5; 8 nucleotides line up with TRBD1. Germline V lookup: CDR1 SGHNT, CDR2 YYREEE (reference sequence). This CDR3 region has 16 residues. Unmatched junction bases numbered 10, after V lost 4 bases and J lost 2 bases. The CDR3 sequence is CASSGNRGFLQETQYF. CDR3 DNA: TGTGCCAGCAGCGGAAACAGGGGGTTCTTGCAAGAGACCCAGTACTTC.

The chain combines TRBV5-6 with TRBJ1-2; TRBD1 matches 7 bases. Looked up from germline, CDR1 is SGHDT and CDR2 is YYEEEE. J lost 6 bases, V lost 3 bases, and 5 bases had no gene match. The CDR3 totals 13 residues. For the CDR3, the DNA is TGTGCCAGCAGCTCATCCGGGACAGATGGCTACACCTTC. Translated, it gives CASSSSGTDGYTF.

This chain uses TRBV29-1 with TRBJ1-4; 10 bases line up with TRBD1. The trim removed 6 bases at V and 7 bases at J, leaving 11 bases unmatched. The germline CDR1 and CDR2 sequences are SQVTM and ANQGSEA. CDR3 length equals 15 residues. The CDR3, as DNA: TGCAGCGTCCGGGACAGGGGAGTTGTCGGTGAAAAACTGTTTTTT. It encodes CSVRDRGVVGEKLFF. The entire variable domain, with the rest obtained from reference TRBV29-1 and TRBJ1-4, is as follows: SAVISQKPSRDICQRGTSLTIQCQVDSQVTMMFWYRQQPGQSLTLIATANQGSEATYESGFVIDKFPISRPNLTFSTLTVSNMSPEDSSIYLCSVRDRGVVGEKLFFGSGTQLSVL.

This clone was found once. The rearrangement links TRBV5-4 to TRBJ1-1; D ambiguous. CDR1 SGHNT and CDR2 YYREEE come from the germline V gene (reference sequence). This CDR3 has 13 residues. The ends were cut back, 3 bases at V and 3 bases at J, with 9 bases in the middle. CDR3 loop: CASSSDFHTEAFF. CDR3 nucleotides: TGTGCCAGCAGCTCAGATTTCCACACTGAAGCTTTCTTT.

This chain connects TRBV6-1 to TRBJ1-2; tentative D call: TRBD1 (6 bases). CDR1 is MNHNS and CDR2 is SASEGT in the germline V gene. This CDR3 spans 14 amino acids. Deletions cut 1 base from V and 4 bases from J, with 10 bases between. The CDR3 spells CASSEGGTSYGYTF. CDR3 sequence (DNA): TGTGCCAGCAGTGAAGGGGGGACATCCTATGGCTACACCTTC.

The chain combines TRBV5-1 with TRBJ2-3, with 8 nucleotides matching TRBD2. The CDR3 length is 14 residues. After removal of 4 bases from V and 14 bases from J, the junction contained 15 bases not matched to a gene. Per the germline V gene, CDR1 is SGHRS and CDR2 is YFSETQ. The CDR3 DNA sequence: TGCGCCAGCAGCCCCTCCGGGCGGGAGGCCGCCGGGTATTTT. As protein: CASSPSGREAAGYF.

The V gene is TRBV6-1, the J gene TRBJ2-5; D is undetermined. The V end lost 4 bases, the J end lost 6 bases, and 12 bases lay between the germline ends. Per germline, CDR1 MNHNS and CDR2 SASEGT. The length of the CDR3 is 13 residues. CDR3 in DNA: TGTGCCAGCAGTGGGAACAGTTTAAAGACCCAGTACTTC. Amino acids: CASSGNSLKTQYF.

This sequence joins TRBV6-1 and TRBJ2-3, with 8 nucleotides matching TRBD2. The J segment lost 4 bases and the V segment lost 5 bases, leaving 5 bases of the junction unmatched. This CDR3 spans 14 amino acids. Germline V gives CDR1 MNHNS, CDR2 SASEGT. CDR3 protein: CASSSRGAADTQYF. As DNA, the CDR3 is TGTGCCAGCAGTTCGCGGGGGGCAGCAGATACGCAGTATTTT.